Listed here are 13 T cell receptor beta chains from one sample, sequenced in a study of cytomegalovirus exposure and HLA in healthy donors. Use of 60 Vbeta and 13 Jbeta primers characterized the PCR. Only in-frame clones appear in the TCRdb table, and some are missing; sequencing was by immunoSEQ multiplex PCR. The sample has fewer than 100,000 clones; just under 80% are singletons. What was sequenced was PBMCs. The receptors here all came from a male donor in good health and CMV-seropositive.

This clone occurred a few times. The V gene is TRBV2, the J gene TRBJ1-1; no firm D call. CDR3 length: 14 amino acids. V lost 3 bases to trimming and J lost 0 bases, with 8 bases between them. Germline CDR1 reads SNHLY; CDR2 reads FYNNEI. The CDR3 sequence: CASSEARMNTEAFF. For the CDR3, the DNA is TGTGCCAGCAGTGAGGCCAGAATGAACACTGAAGCTTTCTTT.

In this sample, this clone turned up a few times. The genes are TRBV7-6 and TRBJ2-3, with D possibly matching TRBD2 (6 bases). CDR3 length: 14 residues. Germline V CDR1 and CDR2: SGHVS, FNYEAQ. V dropped 0 bases and J dropped 6 bases, with 10 bases sitting between them. The chain's CDR3 is CASSLAGGRDTQYF. The CDR3 DNA reads as TGTGCCAGCAGCTTAGCGGGGGGTCGGGATACGCAGTATTTT.

V gene TRBV25-1 combines with J gene TRBJ1-1; D uncertain. The CDR3 is made up of 14 amino acids. Trimming shortened V by 5 bases and J by 0 bases, and 10 bases separated the two germline ends. Germline CDR1 is MGHDK and CDR2 is SYGVNS. CDR3: CASSPPQVNTEAFF. The CDR3 nucleotides are TGTGCCAGCAGTCCCCCGCAGGTGAACACTGAAGCTTTCTTT.

The V and J genes are TRBV30 and TRBJ1-5, with TRBD1 matching over 9 bases. CDR3 length: 14 amino acids. Trimming took 1 base from V and 5 from J; bases not matched to a gene: 3. Germline V gene lookup returns CDR1 GTSNPN and CDR2 SVGIG (reference sequence). CDR3 amino acids: CAWSDGQGYQPQHF. The DNA for the CDR3 is TGTGCCTGGAGTGACGGACAGGGGTATCAGCCCCAGCATTTT.

The chain couples TRBV6-5 to TRBJ2-2; 11 bases line up with TRBD2. The CDR3 has 15 amino acids. Germline V gene data show CDR1 as MNHEY and CDR2 as SVGAGI. Losses at the gene ends were 7 bases for V and 8 bases for J; bases not matched to a gene: 9. The CDR3 sequence: CASIDSGGASGELFF. DNA of the CDR3: TGTGCCAGCATTGATAGCGGGGGGGCGTCTGGGGAGCTGTTTTTT.

This sequence joins TRBV6-6 and TRBJ1-1; possibly TRBD1 for D (6 bases). V was cut by 5 bases and J by 0 bases, with 10 bases left in between. In germline, CDR1 is MNHNY, CDR2 SVGAGI (reference sequence). This CDR3 is 14 amino acids long. The DNA of the CDR3 is TGTGCCAGCAGTCTAAACAGGGTGAACACTGAAGCTTTCTTT. Its protein is CASSLNRVNTEAFF.

The chain employs TRBV19 and TRBJ1-4; TRBD1 matches 8 bases. V gave up 7 bases and J gave up 5 bases; unmatched junction bases: 9. Germline-derived CDR1 and CDR2 are LNHDA and SQIVND (reference sequence). CDR3 length: 15 residues. CDR3 in amino acids: CASTGSGTGNEKLFF. In DNA, the CDR3 is TGTGCCAGTACCGGGTCTGGGACAGGAAATGAAAAACTGTTTTTT.

V and J are TRBV2 and TRBJ2-2, with 8 bases fitting TRBD1. V gave up 8 bases and J gave up 3 bases; unmatched junction bases: 5. CDR1 and CDR2 (germline): SNHLY, FYNNEI. The CDR3 covers 14 residues. In DNA, the CDR3 is TGTGCCAGCGGACAGGGACAGCACACCGGGGAGCTGTTTTTT. It encodes CASGQGQHTGELFF.

The chain has TRBV19 and TRBJ1-1; D is possibly TRBD1 (6 bases). The CDR3 totals 15 residues. The germline V and J ends were trimmed by 7 bases and 0 bases, with 15 bases remaining between them. CDR1 LNHDA and CDR2 SQIVND come from the germline V gene (reference sequence). Here the CDR3 reads CASTPNGGLNTEAFF. The CDR3 DNA reads as TGTGCCAGTACCCCTAACGGGGGGCTGAACACTGAAGCTTTCTTT.

This clone was observed a handful of times. J is TRBJ2-6 and V is TRBV7-6; the D gene is possibly TRBD1 (5 bases). Trimming removed 5 bases from V and 0 bases from J, with 11 bases in between. The CDR3 contains 16 residues. Germline CDR1 is SGHVS and CDR2 is FNYEAQ. Here the CDR3 DNA reads TGTGCCAGCAGCAACAGGACGGGCTCTGGGGCCAACGTCCTGACTTTC. Translating it yields CASSNRTGSGANVLTF.

The genes are TRBV30 and TRBJ1-6; D is ambiguous. Between the trimmed V and J ends, which lost 7 bases and 11 bases, there was a span of 15 bases. The CDR3 is 12 amino acids. The germline V gene has CDR1 GTSNPN and CDR2 SVGIG (reference sequence). In DNA, the CDR3 is TGTGCCTTCGCCCAGGCTTCGGCACCCCTCCACTTT. Amino acids: CAFAQASAPLHF.

The rearrangement links TRBV25-1 to TRBJ2-5; D not resolved. Trimming shortened V by 4 bases and J by 2 bases, and 11 bases separated the two germline ends. The CDR3 totals 14 residues. Germline CDR1 is MGHDK and CDR2 is SYGVNS. The CDR3 sequence is CASSAHDFQETQYF. CDR3 nucleotides: TGTGCCAGCAGTGCACATGATTTTCAAGAGACCCAGTACTTC.

V usage is TRBV9 and J usage is TRBJ2-3, with D perhaps TRBD2 (6 bases). The CDR3 totals 14 residues. The germline gives CDR1 SGDLS, CDR2 YYNGEE. Deletions cut 4 bases from V and 4 bases from J, with 13 bases between. The CDR3 is CASSPGGTADTQYF. The CDR3 DNA reads as TGTGCCAGCAGCCCCGGGGGTACTGCAGATACGCAGTATTTT. Full variable domain (outside the CDR3, taken from reference TRBV9 and TRBJ2-3): DSGVTQTPKHLITATGQRVTLRCSPRSGDLSVYWYQQSLDQGLQFLIQYYNGEERAKGNILERFSAQQFPDLHSELNLSSLELGDSALYFCASSPGGTADTQYFGPGTRLTVL.